The rows below give T cell receptor beta chains drawn from one sample of a study of cytomegalovirus exposure and HLA in healthy donors. The data were produced by immunoSEQ multiplex PCR, yet TCRdb's version contains in-frame clones alone and is incomplete. Among some 210,000 clones, 70% to 80% were seen once, and the ten largest hold less than 2.5%. The source material was PBMCs. The receptor source for this set is a woman in her thirties in good health and CMV-seropositive. The CDR3 runs from the conserved cysteine through the conserved F or W. A D gene is named only where the DNA matches it firmly. Clone size appears in some rows only: once, few, many, or a class for an expanded clone.

j_call clone_size d_call v_call cdr3_length cdr3_nt cdr3_aa
TRBJ2-6 - TRBD2 TRBV9 18 TGTGCCAGCGCTACGAGTAGCGGGAGGGCCTCAGGGGCCAACGTCCTGACTTTC CASATSSGRASGANVLTF
TRBJ2-7 - TRBD1 TRBV5-1 13 TGCGCCAGTAGACAGGGGTCTGCCTACGAGCAGTACTTC CASRQGSAYEQYF
TRBJ2-1 - TRBD2 TRBV4-3 17 TGCGCCAGCAGCCAAGAACCCATAGGACTAGCCCGCGCTGAGCAGTTCTTC CASSQEPIGLARAEQFF
TRBJ1-1 - TRBD1 TRBV28 17 TGTGCCAGCAGTTCCCCGCAACCGACAGGGAGTAAGACTGAAGCTTTCTTT CASSSPQPTGSKTEAFF
TRBJ1-2 - - TRBV28 14 TGTGCCAGCAGCCTCCTCACCTTCGGGAAAGGCTACACCTTC CASSLLTFGKGYTF
TRBJ1-5 - - TRBV6-1 15 TGTGCCAGCAGTGAACAACCCGGAAGGGGTCAGCCCCAGCATTTT CASSEQPGRGQPQHF
TRBJ1-1 - TRBD1 TRBV2 14 TGTGCCAGCAGTAATATCAGGGGGCTTGAAGGAGCTTTCTTT CASSNIRGLEGAFF
TRBJ1-4 few TRBD1 TRBV7-2 16 TGTGCCAGCAGCTTCAGAACCGGGACAGGGGGTGAAAAACTGTTTTTT CASSFRTGTGGEKLFF
TRBJ1-1 - - TRBV18 16 TGTGCCAGCTCACCACCGTCTTTTCAGGGTAACACTGAAGCTTTCTTT CASSPPSFQGNTEAFF
TRBJ2-7 - - TRBV19 16 TGTGCCAGTACCCCCCGGGGGGCAGGGTCCTCCTACGAGCAGTACTTC CASTPRGAGSSYEQYF
TRBJ2-1 - TRBD2 TRBV4-2 17 TGTGCCAGCAGCCCGGAGGGGGGGACTAGCGGAAACAATGAGCAGTTCTTC CASSPEGGTSGNNEQFF
TRBJ2-7 - - TRBV9 13 TGTGCCAGCACCGTGGGGGGGACAGGCGAGCAGTACTTC CASTVGGTGEQYF
TRBJ1-3 - - TRBV7-2 15 TGTGCCAGCAGCTTAGACAGGTCCCGCTTGAACACCATATATTTT CASSLDRSRLNTIYF
TRBJ2-3 - - TRBV7-2 13 TGTGCCAGCAGTAGGGAGGTCGCGGATACGCAGTATTTT CASSREVADTQYF
TRBJ1-2 once - TRBV5-8 13 TGTGCCAGCAGCCTCAGGCAGGGCTATGGCTACACCTTC CASSLRQGYGYTF
TRBJ1-2 - TRBD1 TRBV5-4 18 TGTGCCAGCAGCGGAGGGACAGGGCACGGGGAAGAGCACTATGGCTACACCTTC CASSGGTGHGEEHYGYTF
TRBJ1-2 once - TRBV5-4 15 TGTGCCAGCAGCAGGGGTGTCGGACCTAACTATGGCTACACCTTC CASSRGVGPNYGYTF
TRBJ2-7 once TRBD2 TRBV9 16 TGTGCCAGCAGTCCCTCGGGCGGGGGATCTACCTACGAGCAGTACTTC CASSPSGGGSTYEQYF
TRBJ2-1 - TRBD2 TRBV5-5 15 TGTGCCAGCTGCCCACTAGCGGGGGGGACCTCTGAGCAGTTCTTC CASCPLAGGTSEQFF
TRBJ1-3 - - TRBV2 13 TGTGCCAGCAGCAGGGGCAGTGGAAACACCATATATTTT CASSRGSGNTIYF
TRBJ2-1 few - TRBV19 15 TGTGCCAGTAGTACTATGATAGCGGACTACAATGAGCAGTTCTTC CASSTMIADYNEQFF
TRBJ1-5 - TRBD1 TRBV18 15 TGTGCCAGCTCAGCCGGGACAGGGGATATTCAGCCCCAGCATTTT CASSAGTGDIQPQHF
TRBJ2-1 - TRBD2 TRBV11-1 16 TGTGCCAGCAGCTTGACTACCGGGACTAGGGGGAATGAGCAGTTCTTC CASSLTTGTRGNEQFF
TRBJ1-1 - - TRBV5-1 13 TGCGCCAGCGGTGGACATTCGAACACTGAAGCTTTCTTT CASGGHSNTEAFF
TRBJ2-1 - TRBD1 TRBV7-8 15 TGTGCCAGCAGCCGACAGGGTAGCTCCTACAATGAGCAGTTCTTC CASSRQGSSYNEQFF
TRBJ2-3 few - TRBV18 15 TGTGCCAGCTCCCCCCTAGAAGCCAGCACAGATACGCAGTATTTT CASSPLEASTDTQYF
TRBJ1-5 - - TRBV5-5 16 TGTGCCAGCAGCCCAAGCCCCAGGGGAGGCAATCAGCCCCAGCATTTT CASSPSPRGGNQPQHF
TRBJ1-5 - - TRBV19 13 TGTGCCAGTAGTAAACAGGATAATCAGCCCCAGCATTTT CASSKQDNQPQHF
TRBJ1-1 - - TRBV28 15 TGTGCCAGCAGTTCCCTTGGGGCCATGAACACTGAAGCTTTCTTT CASSSLGAMNTEAFF
TRBJ2-1 - - TRBV10-3 18 TGTGCCATCAGTGACCGTGGGGGGCGGGAGCTCTCCTACAATGAGCAGTTCTTC CAISDRGGRELSYNEQFF
TRBJ1-2 - - TRBV19 12 TGTGCCAGTAGTGATCGGGACTATGGCTACACCTTC CASSDRDYGYTF
TRBJ2-7 - TRBD2 TRBV5-1 14 TGCGCCAGCAGCTTTAGCGGGGGGGCCGACGAGCAGTACTTC CASSFSGGADEQYF